This T cell receptor beta chain was retrieved from a study of response to subunit inactivated influenza vaccine. Study-level results: T cells newly recruited by each seasonal influenza vaccination are few, the authors suggested.

This clonotype was seen just once. What it binds is unknown. CDR1 is DFQATT and CDR2 is SNEGSKA in the germline V gene (reference sequence). This CDR3 is 20 amino acids long. The V gene lost 1 base and the J gene lost 0 bases, with 22 bases spanning the gap. TCRdb re-called the RT-PCR reads with MiXCR, one entry per CDR3 protein. In the table there are 750,000 to 850,000 distinct CDR3 sequences, approximately 17% of which are singletons. This receptor was obtained from a man aged 45-60 years who received an inactivated influenza vaccine. The source material was PBMCs from blood, sampled 5 to 6 days after vaccination. The chain recombines TRBV20-1 with TRBJ1-6; D possibly corresponds to TRBD1 (6 bases). The CDR3 is CSARALRDTASSSYNSPLHF. In DNA form, the CDR3 reads TGCAGTGCTAGAGCGCTCCGGGACACTGCCTCGAGCTCCTATAATTCACCCCTCCACTTT.